One sample yielded the 5 T cell receptor beta chains listed below, sequenced in a study of cytomegalovirus exposure and HLA in healthy donors (TCRdb year 2017). The library was produced with the immunoSEQ multiplex PCR assay. For the multiplex PCR, a mixture combining 60 forward primers for TCR Vbeta segments and 13 reverse primers for TCR Jbeta segments was used. TCRdb holds this immuneACCESS table with in-frame rearrangements only. Some clones are missing; in checked studies, unresolved V genes explain under half, and the rest has no known cause. In this sample the table shows some 140,000 clones, 65% to 80% of which occur a single time. Around 10% of the sample is taken by the ten largest. What was sequenced was PBMCs. These receptors originate from a woman aged 50 to 60 in good health and CMV-seropositive.

This rearrangement joins TRBV4-1 to TRBJ2-5, with 11 bases identical to TRBD2. CDR1 is MGHRA and CDR2 is YSYEKL in the germline V gene. CDR3 length: 17 amino acids. Trimming took 0 bases from V and 5 from J; bases not matched to a gene: 8. The CDR3 reads CASSQELAGAPGETQYF. The CDR3 DNA reads as TGCGCCAGCAGCCAAGAACTAGCGGGGGCTCCGGGTGAGACCCAGTACTTC.

This chain links TRBV20-1 with TRBJ2-5, with D perhaps TRBD2 (5 bases). Per the germline V gene, CDR1 is DFQATT and CDR2 is SNEGSKA (reference sequence). CDR3 length: 11 residues. V shed 6 bases and J shed 2 bases, with 7 bases lying between them. CDR3 residues: CSASGQETQYF. The CDR3 bases are TGCAGTGCATCGGGGCAAGAGACCCAGTACTTC.

The rearrangement links TRBV11-3 to TRBJ2-5, with TRBD2 matching over 7 bases. V lost 2 bases and J lost 1; bases outside the gene matches: 7. The CDR3 runs 16 residues. CDR1 is SGHNT, CDR2 YENEEA, per germline. CDR3 bases: TGTGCCAGCAGCTTAAATCTGGGGGGGGGCCAAGAGACCCAGTACTTC. Translation gives CASSLNLGGGQETQYF. The complete variable domain, with remaining parts taken from reference TRBV11-3 and TRBJ2-5, reads EAGVVQSPRYKIIEKKQPVAFWCNPISGHNTLYWYLQNLGQGPELLIRYENEEAVDDSQLPKDRFSAERLKGVDSTLKIQPAELGDSAVYLCASSLNLGGGQETQYFGPGTRLLVL.

The CDR3 protein is CASSPGTGSYEQYF. The DNA for the CDR3 is TGTGCCAGTAGTCCCGGGACAGGGTCCTACGAGCAGTACTTC. The chain combines TRBV19 with TRBJ2-7; 9 nucleotides match TRBD1. The CDR3 is 14 residues long. Germline assignment: CDR1 LNHDA and CDR2 SQIVND (reference sequence). V dropped 5 bases and J dropped 1; count of bases not matched to a gene: 3.

This chain joins TRBV29-1 and TRBJ2-3, with 12 bases aligning to TRBD2. This CDR3 is 14 amino acids long. The V gene's germline CDR1 is SQVTM and CDR2 ANQGSEA. Trimming cost V 7 bases and J 4 bases; bases outside gene matches: 6. This CDR3 reads CSGGTSGFADTQYF. The CDR3 DNA sequence: TGCAGCGGGGGGACTAGCGGGTTTGCAGATACGCAGTATTTT.